This TCR beta chain came from a study of cytomegalovirus exposure and HLA in healthy donors. The study, taken as a whole, reports: Most CMV-associated TCR beta chains were later found to appear HLA-restricted.

With regard to this clone: Its antigen is not known.

Germline CDR1 reads KGHSH; CDR2 reads LQKENI. V lost 5 bases and J lost 10, with 18 bases in between. There are 13 residues in the CDR3. With 60 Vbeta and 13 Jbeta primers, the PCR was carried out. Sequencing was performed with immunoSEQ multiplex PCR; in TCRdb, only in-frame clones are kept and a portion is missing. The sample comprises roughly 160,000 clones, roughly 70% of which are singletons, and over 2.5% rests with the top ten. This sequence was found in a woman aged 30 to 39 in good health and CMV-seronegative. J is TRBJ2-7 and V is TRBV18, with D perhaps matching TRBD1 (6 bases). What was sequenced was PBMCs. CDR3: CASSGEGTKIQYF. CDR3 in DNA: TGTGCCAGCTCAGGAGAGGGGACAAAGATTCAGTACTTC.